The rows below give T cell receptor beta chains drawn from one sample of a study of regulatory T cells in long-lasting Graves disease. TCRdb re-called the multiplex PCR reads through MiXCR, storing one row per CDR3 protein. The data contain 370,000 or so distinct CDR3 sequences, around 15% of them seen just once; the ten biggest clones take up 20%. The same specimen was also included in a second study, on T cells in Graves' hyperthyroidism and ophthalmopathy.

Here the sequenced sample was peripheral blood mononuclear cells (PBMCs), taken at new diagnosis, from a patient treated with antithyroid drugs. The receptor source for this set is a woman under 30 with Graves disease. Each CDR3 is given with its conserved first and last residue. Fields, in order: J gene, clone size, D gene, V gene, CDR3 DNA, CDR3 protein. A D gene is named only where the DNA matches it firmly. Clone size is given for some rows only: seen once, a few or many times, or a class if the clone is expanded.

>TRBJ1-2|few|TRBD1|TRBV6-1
TGTGCCAGCACTGGGACAGCCCTCTATGGCTACACCTTC
CASTGTALYGYTF
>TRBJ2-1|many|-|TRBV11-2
TGTGCCAGCAGCTTAGATGGGAGCGTTGAGCAGTTCTTC
CASSLDGSVEQFF
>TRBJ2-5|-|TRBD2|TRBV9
TGTGCCAGCAGTGCTGCCGGGGGGGCTGGGGAGACCCAGTACTTC
CASSAAGGAGETQYF
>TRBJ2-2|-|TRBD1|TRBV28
TGTGCCAGCAGCCGTGGACAGGGACACATCGGGGAGCTGTTTTTT
CASSRGQGHIGELFF
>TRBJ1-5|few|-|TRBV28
TGTGCCAGCAGTTCGGCGGGAGGGGCGCAACAGCCCCAGCATTTT
CASSSAGGAQQPQHF
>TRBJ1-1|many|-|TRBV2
TGTGCCAGCCTAGACCCATTAACAACAGTGAACACTGAAGCTTTCTTT
CASLDPLTTVNTEAFF
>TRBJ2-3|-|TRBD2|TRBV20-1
TGCAGTGCTCCGGGGACTAGCGGGAGGGCCACCGCAGATACGCAGTATTTT
CSAPGTSGRATADTQYF
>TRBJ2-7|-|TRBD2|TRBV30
TGTGCCTGGAGACGACTAGCGGGAACCTACGAGCAGTACTTC
CAWRRLAGTYEQYF
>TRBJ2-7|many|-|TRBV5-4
TGTGCCAGCCGTCGGGACTCATCCTACGAGCAGTACTTC
CASRRDSSYEQYF
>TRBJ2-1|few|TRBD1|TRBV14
TGTGCCAGCAGCCCCTTACAGGGGTTGATAGATGAGCAGTTCTTC
CASSPLQGLIDEQFF
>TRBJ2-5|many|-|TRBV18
TGTGCCAGCTCACCGTCTGGCGGGGCGGGAGAGACCCAGTACTTC
CASSPSGGAGETQYF
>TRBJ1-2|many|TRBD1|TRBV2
TGTGCCAGCAGTCGGGACAGGGCCGATCGTGGCTACACCTTC
CASSRDRADRGYTF
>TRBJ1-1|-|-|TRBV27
TGTGCCAGCAGACGAGGACAGTATGAAGCTTTCTTT
CASRRGQYEAFF
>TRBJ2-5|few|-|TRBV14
TGTGCCAGCAGCCAAGCTAAGGGAATAGGCGAGACCCAGTACTTC
CASSQAKGIGETQYF
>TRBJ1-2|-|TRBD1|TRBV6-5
TGTGCCAGCAGTTACCGCCCGGAGGGGGCCTATGGCTACACCTTC
CASSYRPEGAYGYTF
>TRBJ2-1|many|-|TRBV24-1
TGTGCCACCAGTGATTACGGAGGGGGCAGCGATGAGCAGTTCTTC
CATSDYGGGSDEQFF
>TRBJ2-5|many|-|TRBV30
TGTGCCTGGAGTATCCAACAGGGTGGACAGACCCAGTACTTC
CAWSIQQGGQTQYF
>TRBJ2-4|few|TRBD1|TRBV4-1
TGCGCCAGCAGCCAAGATCAGGGGGAAAACATTCAGTACTTC
CASSQDQGENIQYF
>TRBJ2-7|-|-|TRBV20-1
TGCAGTGCTTACCTCGGACCCCCGACCTACGAGCAGTACTTC
CSAYLGPPTYEQYF
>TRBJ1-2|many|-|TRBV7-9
TGTGCCAGCAGCGGCGGGACGGACTATGGCTACACCTTC
CASSGGTDYGYTF
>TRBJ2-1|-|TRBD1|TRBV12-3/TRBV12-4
TGTGCCAGCAGTTTAGCGACAGGGGGCCATGAGCAGTTCTTC
CASSLATGGHEQFF
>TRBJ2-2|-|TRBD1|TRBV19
TGTGCCAGTAGTATGGGACAGGGGACCGGGGAGCTGTTTTTT
CASSMGQGTGELFF
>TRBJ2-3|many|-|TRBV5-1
TGCGCCAGCAGCTTGGCCAGGGACACAGATACGCAGTATTTT
CASSLARDTDTQYF
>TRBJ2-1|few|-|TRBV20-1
TGCAGTGCAGACGGACCGAGAATTTTCTACAATGAGCAGTTCTTC
CSADGPRIFYNEQFF
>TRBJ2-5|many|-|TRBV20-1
TGCAGTGCTAGACTCCATCAAGAGACCCAGTACTTC
CSARLHQETQYF
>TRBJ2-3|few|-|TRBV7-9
TGTGCCAGCAGCTTGACAGTTGGGGGCTACACAGATACGCAGTATTTT
CASSLTVGGYTDTQYF
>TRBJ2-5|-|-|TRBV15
TGTGCCACCAGCAGAGATTTCAGGGGAGAGACCCAGTACTTC
CATSRDFRGETQYF
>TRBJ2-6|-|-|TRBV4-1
TGCGCCAGCAGACAGGACTTTACCTCTGGGGCCAACGTCCTGACTTTC
CASRQDFTSGANVLTF
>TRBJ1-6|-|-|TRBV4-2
TGTGCCAGCAGCCACCCTGAAGAGGCAGGGGTTAATTCACCCCTCCACTTT
CASSHPEEAGVNSPLHF
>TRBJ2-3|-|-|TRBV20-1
TGCAGTGCCCCTACCGGGACTAGCACAGATACGCAGTATTTT
CSAPTGTSTDTQYF
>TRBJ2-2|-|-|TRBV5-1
TGCGCCAGCAGCATCGGGACCCCAACCGGGGAGCTGTTTTTT
CASSIGTPTGELFF
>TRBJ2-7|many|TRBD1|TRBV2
TGTGCCAGCACCTCACCGGGACAGGGAGCGAACTTC
CASTSPGQGANF
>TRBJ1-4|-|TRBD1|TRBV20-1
TGCAGTGTCAGGGGGCAGGCTAATGAAAAACTGTTTTTT
CSVRGQANEKLFF
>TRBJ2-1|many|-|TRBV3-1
TGTGCCAGCAGCCAAAGAGGGAGCTACTCCTACAATGAGCAGTTCTTC
CASSQRGSYSYNEQFF
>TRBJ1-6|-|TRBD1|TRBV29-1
TGCAGCGTCCCTGCGACAGGGAACAGTTCACCCCTCCACTTT
CSVPATGNSSPLHF
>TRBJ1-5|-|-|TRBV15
TGTGCCACCAGCTCCGCGGGCAGACAGGCCCAGCATTTT
CATSSAGRQAQHF
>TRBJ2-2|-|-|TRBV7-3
TGTGTCAGCAGGCAGGGGATGAACACCGGGGAGCTGTTTTTT
CVSRQGMNTGELFF
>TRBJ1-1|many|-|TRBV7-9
TGTGCCAGCAGCTTAGGGACGATGAACACTGAAGCTTTCTTT
CASSLGTMNTEAFF
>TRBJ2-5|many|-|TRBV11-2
TGTGCCAGCAGCTTGGGACGGTCGTATGAAGGGACCCAGTACTTC
CASSLGRSYEGTQYF
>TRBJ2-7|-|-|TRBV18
TGTGCCAGCTCACCACAGGCGGCCTCCCCCTACGAGCAGTACTTC
CASSPQAASPYEQYF
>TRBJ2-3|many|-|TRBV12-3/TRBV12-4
TGTGCCAGCAGTTTCCAGGTGGGGGGTACGCAGTATTTT
CASSFQVGGTQYF
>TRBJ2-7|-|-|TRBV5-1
TGCGCCAGCAGCTGGAGGAAGGGGACGCACCCCTACGAGCAGTACTTC
CASSWRKGTHPYEQYF
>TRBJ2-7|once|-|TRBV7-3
TGTGCCAGCAGCTTAAGCGGGACGGTCTCCTACGAGCAGTACTTC
CASSLSGTVSYEQYF
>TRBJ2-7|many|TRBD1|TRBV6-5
TGTGCCAGCAGTTACAGCGGACAGGGTTCGCAAGAGCAGTACTTC
CASSYSGQGSQEQYF
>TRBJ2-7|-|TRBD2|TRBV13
TGTGCCAGCAGCACAGCCTCTAGCGGGAACAGGTACGAGCAGTACTTC
CASSTASSGNRYEQYF